The clone carrying this T cell receptor (beta chain) showed up many times. The target antigen is unknown. Next came a second PCR, run for about 7 to 12 cycles, which used a sample-barcoded 5' primer along with a J-beta primer mix. TCRdb recomputed calls from the 5' RACE reads with MiXCR, one row per CDR3 protein. The table has about 620,000 distinct CDR3 sequences, approximately 52% seen once. This sample is part of a study of blood T cells in healthy people across ages. Findings and limits, study-wide: Aged donors had fewer naive CD4+ cells and lower diversity than long-lived donors.

The CDR3 loop spans 14 amino acids. Unmatched junction bases numbered 7, after V lost 7 bases and J lost 4 bases. Every donor contributed about 10 milliliters of peripheral blood by blood draw. Per-sample PBMC isolation yielded at least 6.5 million cells. The amount of total RNA extracted per sample was at least 6 micrograms. The sequence derives from a woman older than 75 in good health. The source material was blood. The chain links TRBV12-3 or TRBV12-4 to TRBJ2-3, with 8 bases matching TRBD2. The CDR3 nucleotides read TGTGCCAGCACCATAGCGGGGCCGGCAGATACGCAGTATTTT. It codes for CASTIAGPADTQYF.